The subject of this entry is one T cell receptor (beta chain). This sample was taken from a study of blood T cell repertoires in COVID-19. Study context: COVID-19 samples collected from the United States, Italy and Spain covered acute and convalescent phases. T cells, B-cell-depleted T cells, or PBMCs provided the cDNA or gDNA that served as material.

Trimming shortened V by 1 base and J by 1 base, and 14 bases separated the two germline ends. The V gene's germline CDR1 is SGHRS and CDR2 YFSETQ. The CDR3 covers 16 residues. Authors' methods: Researchers report that nucleated cell counts were estimated from reference gene primer amplification. Produced via immunoSEQ multiplex PCR; TCRdb's table is partial and in-frame only. The V and J calls and clone size were taken over from that table, and D and trimming were inferred from the DNA. The data contain tens of thousands of clones, about nine tenths of them singletons. This TCR was sampled from a woman older than 75 with acute or convalescent COVID-19. This chain links TRBV5-1 with TRBJ2-5; possible D gene TRBD2, 5 bases. Sample: peripheral blood. CDR3 residues: CASSLFAWLAQETQYF. The CDR3 DNA follows: TGCGCCAGCAGCTTGTTCGCTTGGCTAGCCCAAGAGACCCAGTACTTC.